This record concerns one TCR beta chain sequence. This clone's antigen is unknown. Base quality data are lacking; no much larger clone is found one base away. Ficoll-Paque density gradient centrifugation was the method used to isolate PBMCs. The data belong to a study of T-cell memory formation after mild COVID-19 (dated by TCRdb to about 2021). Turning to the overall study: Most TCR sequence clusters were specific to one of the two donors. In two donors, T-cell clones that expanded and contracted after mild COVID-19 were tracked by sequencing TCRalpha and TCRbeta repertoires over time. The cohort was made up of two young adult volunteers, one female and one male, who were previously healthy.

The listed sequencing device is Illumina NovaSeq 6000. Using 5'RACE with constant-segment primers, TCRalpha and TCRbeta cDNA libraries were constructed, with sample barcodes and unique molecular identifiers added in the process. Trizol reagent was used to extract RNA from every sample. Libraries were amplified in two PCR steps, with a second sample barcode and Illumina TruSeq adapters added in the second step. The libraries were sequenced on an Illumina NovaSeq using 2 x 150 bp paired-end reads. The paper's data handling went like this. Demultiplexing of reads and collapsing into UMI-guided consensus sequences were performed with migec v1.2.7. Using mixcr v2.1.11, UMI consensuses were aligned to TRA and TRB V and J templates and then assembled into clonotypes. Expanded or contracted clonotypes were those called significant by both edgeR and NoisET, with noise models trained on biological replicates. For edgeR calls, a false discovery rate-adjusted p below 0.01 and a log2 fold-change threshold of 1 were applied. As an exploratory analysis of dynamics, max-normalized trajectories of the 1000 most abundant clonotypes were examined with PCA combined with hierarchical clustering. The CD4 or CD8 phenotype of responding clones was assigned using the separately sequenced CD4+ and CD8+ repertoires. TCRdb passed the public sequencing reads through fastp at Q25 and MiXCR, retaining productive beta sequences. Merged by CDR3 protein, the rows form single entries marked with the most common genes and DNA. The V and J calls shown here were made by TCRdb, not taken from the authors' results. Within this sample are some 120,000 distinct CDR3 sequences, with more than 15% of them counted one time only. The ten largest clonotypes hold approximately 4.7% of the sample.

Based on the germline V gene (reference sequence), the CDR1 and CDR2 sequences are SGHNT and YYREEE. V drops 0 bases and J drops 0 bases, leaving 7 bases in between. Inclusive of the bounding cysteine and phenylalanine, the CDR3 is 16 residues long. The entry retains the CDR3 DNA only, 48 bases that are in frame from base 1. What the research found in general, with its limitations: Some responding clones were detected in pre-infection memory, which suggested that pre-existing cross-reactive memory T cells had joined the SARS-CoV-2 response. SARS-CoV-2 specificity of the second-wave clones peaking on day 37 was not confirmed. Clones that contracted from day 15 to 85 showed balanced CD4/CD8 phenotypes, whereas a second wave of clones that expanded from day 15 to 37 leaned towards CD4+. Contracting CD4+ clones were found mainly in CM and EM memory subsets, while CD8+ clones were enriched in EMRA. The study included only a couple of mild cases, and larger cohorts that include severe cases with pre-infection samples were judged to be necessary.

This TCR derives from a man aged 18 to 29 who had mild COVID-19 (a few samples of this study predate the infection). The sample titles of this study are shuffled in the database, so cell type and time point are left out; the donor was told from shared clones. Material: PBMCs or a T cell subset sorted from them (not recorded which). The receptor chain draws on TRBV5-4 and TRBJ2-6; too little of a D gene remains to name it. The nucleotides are TGTGCCAGCAGCTTGGTAAGGCGCTCTGGGGCCAACGTCCTGACTTTC. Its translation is CASSLVRRSGANVLTF.